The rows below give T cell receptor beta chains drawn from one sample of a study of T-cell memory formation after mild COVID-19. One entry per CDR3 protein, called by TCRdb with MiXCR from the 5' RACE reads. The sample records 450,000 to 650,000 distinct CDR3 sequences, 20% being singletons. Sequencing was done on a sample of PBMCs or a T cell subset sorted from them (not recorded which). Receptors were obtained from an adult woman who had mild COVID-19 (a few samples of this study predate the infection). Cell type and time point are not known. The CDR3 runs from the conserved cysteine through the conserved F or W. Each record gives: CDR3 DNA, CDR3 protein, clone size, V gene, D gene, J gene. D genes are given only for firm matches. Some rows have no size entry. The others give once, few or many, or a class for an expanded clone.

DNA: TGTGCCAGTACGGCCAACGGGTTTAACTATGGCTACACCTTC
CDR3: CASTANGFNYGYTF
size: few
V: TRBV6-1
D: -
J: TRBJ1-2

DNA: TGTGCCACCGGGGATCGGGACAGCTTCACAGATACGCAGTATTTT
CDR3: CATGDRDSFTDTQYF
size: few
V: TRBV24-1
D: TRBD1
J: TRBJ2-3

DNA: TGTGCCAGCAGGACAGTCCCTTCGGAGGCCAACGTCCTGACTTTC
CDR3: CASRTVPSEANVLTF
size: -
V: TRBV6-1
D: -
J: TRBJ2-6

DNA: TGTGCCAGCCAGGCGAACACTGAAGCTTTCTTT
CDR3: CASQANTEAFF
size: -
V: TRBV6-5
D: -
J: TRBJ1-1

DNA: TGCGCCAGCAGCTCGTTAGCGGATACGCAGTATTTT
CDR3: CASSSLADTQYF
size: many
V: TRBV5-1
D: -
J: TRBJ2-3

DNA: TGTGCCTGGAACGGTCAGGGGGCGTTCAGCGAGCAGTACTTC
CDR3: CAWNGQGAFSEQYF
size: -
V: TRBV30
D: TRBD1
J: TRBJ2-7

DNA: TGCAGCGTTGAAGATCTTCAGAGAGAGCAGTACTTC
CDR3: CSVEDLQREQYF
size: -
V: TRBV29-1
D: -
J: TRBJ2-7

DNA: TGCAGTGCTAGTGGGGCGGGCGGGGACAAAGAGACCCAGTACTTC
CDR3: CSASGAGGDKETQYF
size: -
V: TRBV20-1
D: -
J: TRBJ2-5

DNA: TGTGCCAGCAGCCCCCCCGTTCATTACGAGCAGTACTTC
CDR3: CASSPPVHYEQYF
size: few
V: TRBV7-9
D: -
J: TRBJ2-7

DNA: TGCAGTGCTAGAGATCCGACAGCTACTACATGGAATGAGCAGTTCTTC
CDR3: CSARDPTATTWNEQFF
size: -
V: TRBV20-1
D: -
J: TRBJ2-1

DNA: TGTGCCAGCAGCGTAACCTCCGGGACAGTCAACACTGAAGCTTTCTTT
CDR3: CASSVTSGTVNTEAFF
size: few
V: TRBV9
D: TRBD1
J: TRBJ1-1

DNA: TGTGCCAGCTCACCAACGGGGTCGGATACGCAGTATTTT
CDR3: CASSPTGSDTQYF
size: -
V: TRBV18
D: -
J: TRBJ2-3

DNA: TGCGCCAGCAGCTGGCAACTAGCGGGAGATCTTTCGGAGCAGTTCTTC
CDR3: CASSWQLAGDLSEQFF
size: -
V: TRBV5-1
D: TRBD2
J: TRBJ2-1

DNA: TGTGCCAGCAGCGCACACACTAGCCTGAGCTCCTACGAGCAGTACTTC
CDR3: CASSAHTSLSSYEQYF
size: -
V: TRBV9
D: -
J: TRBJ2-7

DNA: TGCGCCAGCAGCGAGGGACAGCCGAAAAACATTCAGTACTTC
CDR3: CASSEGQPKNIQYF
size: -
V: TRBV5-1
D: TRBD1
J: TRBJ2-4

DNA: TGTGCCAGCAGTTTAGAAGTCGGACAGGGTTTCTATGGCTACACCTTC
CDR3: CASSLEVGQGFYGYTF
size: -
V: TRBV12-3/TRBV12-4
D: TRBD1
J: TRBJ1-2

DNA: TGTGCTAGCAGCCCTAAAGGGGGCGGGGAGCTGTTTTTT
CDR3: CASSPKGGGELFF
size: few
V: TRBV7-7
D: -
J: TRBJ2-2

DNA: TGTGCCAGCACCCAAAGCCAAGAGACCCAGTACTTC
CDR3: CASTQSQETQYF
size: -
V: TRBV7-9
D: -
J: TRBJ2-5